The rows below give T cell receptor beta chains drawn from one sample of a study of immune heterogeneity within non-small cell lung tumors. Via MiXCR, TCRdb re-called the multiplex PCR reads, giving one row per CDR3 protein. The sample has 4,000 to 5,000 distinct CDR3 sequences, 33% seen once. The sequenced sample consisted of lung tumor tissue. The origin of the receptors is a woman aged 50 to 60 with non-small cell lung cancer. CDR3s include the opening cysteine and the closing phenylalanine or tryptophan. The D gene is left open where the match is weak. For some rows the clone size is stated as once, few or many, or as a class when expanded; others skip it.

v_call: TRBV7-8; d_call: TRBD1; j_call: TRBJ1-1; clone_size: medium-sized; cdr3_nt: TGTGCCAGCAGCGGAGGGGACAGGGGGGTCGAAGCTTTCTTT; cdr3_aa: CASSGGDRGVEAFF
v_call: TRBV13; d_call: TRBD2; j_call: TRBJ2-7; clone_size: -; cdr3_nt: TGTGCCAGCAGCGATAGCCGGGGCGGCGGGGGCGAGCAGTACTTC; cdr3_aa: CASSDSRGGGGEQYF
v_call: TRBV19; d_call: TRBD2; j_call: TRBJ2-4; clone_size: few; cdr3_nt: TGTGCCAGTAGTATAGAAGGCGGGGGACTAAACATTCAGTACTTC; cdr3_aa: CASSIEGGGLNIQYF
v_call: TRBV27; d_call: -; j_call: TRBJ2-3; clone_size: -; cdr3_nt: TGTGCCAGCAGTCAAATCTCCGGGACGGTCACAGATACGCAGTATTTT; cdr3_aa: CASSQISGTVTDTQYF
v_call: TRBV7-9; d_call: -; j_call: TRBJ1-1; clone_size: -; cdr3_nt: TGTGCCAGCAGCTTAGTTTGGAACACTGAAGCTTTCTTT; cdr3_aa: CASSLVWNTEAFF
v_call: TRBV30; d_call: TRBD1; j_call: TRBJ2-6; clone_size: medium-sized; cdr3_nt: TGTGCCTGCTGGACAGGGACCTCTGGGGCCAACGTCCTGACTTTC; cdr3_aa: CACWTGTSGANVLTF
v_call: TRBV7-2; d_call: -; j_call: TRBJ2-4; clone_size: few; cdr3_nt: TGTGCCAGCAGCTTAGTCGGGGGAACCAAAAACATTCAGTACTTC; cdr3_aa: CASSLVGGTKNIQYF
v_call: TRBV12-3/TRBV12-4; d_call: -; j_call: TRBJ2-5; clone_size: medium-sized; cdr3_nt: TGTGCCAGCAGCCCGGGAGACCAAGAGACCCAGTACTTC; cdr3_aa: CASSPGDQETQYF
v_call: TRBV12-3/TRBV12-4; d_call: -; j_call: TRBJ2-2; clone_size: -; cdr3_nt: TGTGCCAGCAGTTTGAGGGATTCCCCCCAAAGGACCGGGGAGCTGTTTTTT; cdr3_aa: CASSLRDSPQRTGELFF
v_call: TRBV28; d_call: TRBD1; j_call: TRBJ2-5; clone_size: medium-sized; cdr3_nt: TGTGCCAGCAGTCTGGGGGACAGTCAAGAGACCCAGTACTTC; cdr3_aa: CASSLGDSQETQYF